This T cell receptor (beta chain) was retrieved from a study of OX40 agonist ivuxolimab in advanced cancers. Method: immunoSEQ multiplex PCR; TCRdb's copy keeps in-frame clones and lacks some. The repertoire holds 78,000 or so clones, with roughly 85% as singletons. Germline lookup yields CDR1 MNHEY and CDR2 SVGAGI. V lost 0 bases and J lost 10, with 15 bases in between. CDR3 length: 14 residues. This TCR came from an adult with an advanced solid tumor such as melanoma, head and neck, liver or kidney cancer. This chain uses TRBV6-5 with TRBJ1-1; D is ambiguous. Here the sequenced sample was CD4+ or CD8+ T cells sorted from blood, taken in a trial of the OX40 agonist ivuxolimab. DNA for the CDR3: TGTGCCAGCAGTTACTCGGGATCTACTTGGCGAGCTTTCTTT. It yields the protein CASSYSGSTWRAFF.